These T cell receptor beta chains were read from a single sample in a study of naive and memory T cell subsets. MiXCR was run by TCRdb on the 5' RACE reads, yielding one entry per CDR3 protein. The sample records 55,000 to 70,000 distinct CDR3 sequences, 7.2% being singletons. The receptors stem from a male donor in good health. Both conserved end residues are part of each CDR3. Fields, in order: V gene, J gene, CDR3 length, CDR3 protein.

v_gene: TRBV6-1; j_gene: TRBJ1-4; len: 16; CDR3aa: CASSRDRAGLYEKLFF
v_gene: TRBV30; j_gene: TRBJ2-5; len: 12; CDR3aa: CAWSVRQETQYF
v_gene: TRBV5-1; j_gene: TRBJ2-1; len: 15; CDR3aa: CASSSSGTGYNEQFF
v_gene: TRBV2; j_gene: TRBJ2-1; len: 12; CDR3aa: CATVSSYNEQFF
v_gene: TRBV19; j_gene: TRBJ2-2; len: 15; CDR3aa: CASSPQGLNTGELFF
v_gene: TRBV10-2; j_gene: TRBJ2-5; len: 15; CDR3aa: CASLTLQGNRETQYF
v_gene: TRBV12-3/TRBV12-4; j_gene: TRBJ1-1; len: 14; CDR3aa: CASSLGPRQTEAFF
v_gene: TRBV29-1; j_gene: TRBJ1-1; len: 12; CDR3aa: CSPQELNTEAFF
v_gene: TRBV12-5; j_gene: TRBJ2-1; len: 16; CDR3aa: CASGSTSPRSYNEQFF
v_gene: TRBV15; j_gene: TRBJ1-2; len: 15; CDR3aa: CATSRDYTQGHGYTF
v_gene: TRBV29-1; j_gene: TRBJ1-2; len: 11; CDR3aa: CSVRKEGVGTF
v_gene: TRBV27; j_gene: TRBJ2-7; len: 15; CDR3aa: CASSLAGGPRYEQYF
v_gene: TRBV6-1; j_gene: TRBJ1-1; len: 15; CDR3aa: CASSEGMVGNTEAFF
v_gene: TRBV20-1; j_gene: TRBJ2-7; len: 15; CDR3aa: CSARDLYSGGYEQYF
v_gene: TRBV12-3/TRBV12-4; j_gene: TRBJ2-6; len: 18; CDR3aa: CASTHYGGSNSGANVLTF
v_gene: TRBV19; j_gene: TRBJ2-1; len: 15; CDR3aa: CASSQLRNSYNEQFF
v_gene: TRBV6-5; j_gene: TRBJ1-4; len: 16; CDR3aa: CASSSLQGAFNEKLFF
v_gene: TRBV20-1; j_gene: TRBJ1-1; len: 13; CDR3aa: CSATGEGNTEAFF
v_gene: TRBV11-2; j_gene: TRBJ2-5; len: 15; CDR3aa: CASSLDRRQRDTQYF
v_gene: TRBV2; j_gene: TRBJ2-5; len: 15; CDR3aa: CASRIQEGIQETQYF
v_gene: TRBV5-1; j_gene: TRBJ1-1; len: 13; CDR3aa: CASSLISGGEAFF
v_gene: TRBV2; j_gene: TRBJ2-2; len: 15; CDR3aa: CASSSLAGVVGELFF
v_gene: TRBV20-1; j_gene: TRBJ2-1; len: 15; CDR3aa: CSAPGTLGRRNEQFF
v_gene: TRBV29-1; j_gene: TRBJ2-2; len: 18; CDR3aa: CSVVSSGRANFRTGELFF
v_gene: TRBV19; j_gene: TRBJ1-5; len: 15; CDR3aa: CASSISQGAGQPQHF
v_gene: TRBV20-1; j_gene: TRBJ2-1; len: 13; CDR3aa: CSARVRRYNEQFF
v_gene: TRBV7-9; j_gene: TRBJ2-1; len: 14; CDR3aa: CASRGTSGSGEQFF
v_gene: TRBV6-1; j_gene: TRBJ2-1; len: 14; CDR3aa: CASKEPLAGNEQFF
v_gene: TRBV20-1; j_gene: TRBJ1-1; len: 16; CDR3aa: CSEKVPGPPDSPEAFF
v_gene: TRBV5-1; j_gene: TRBJ2-4; len: 14; CDR3aa: CASSTGQGEDIQYF
v_gene: TRBV6-9; j_gene: TRBJ2-7; len: 14; CDR3aa: CASSYTGRPYEQYF
v_gene: TRBV7-6; j_gene: TRBJ2-5; len: 17; CDR3aa: CASSPQKLAGGLETQYF
v_gene: TRBV12-3/TRBV12-4; j_gene: TRBJ1-4; len: 15; CDR3aa: CASSPRGTGGEKLFF
v_gene: TRBV11-2; j_gene: TRBJ2-7; len: 18; CDR3aa: CASSLGPSGRAGSYEQYF
v_gene: TRBV4-2; j_gene: TRBJ2-7; len: 15; CDR3aa: CASSQEFQGNYEQYF
v_gene: TRBV6-6; j_gene: TRBJ2-4; len: 19; CDR3aa: CASSYSKPGQVLAKNIQYF
v_gene: TRBV5-1; j_gene: TRBJ2-1; len: 14; CDR3aa: CASSLYGGDDEQFF
v_gene: TRBV5-1; j_gene: TRBJ1-5; len: 16; CDR3aa: CASSFHSVLSNQPQHF
v_gene: TRBV20-1; j_gene: TRBJ1-2; len: 15; CDR3aa: CSARSSQGNNYGYTF
v_gene: TRBV20-1; j_gene: TRBJ2-3; len: 15; CDR3aa: CSASPSSWDTDTQYF
v_gene: TRBV7-2; j_gene: TRBJ2-2; len: 16; CDR3aa: CASSFAGTLNTGELFF
v_gene: TRBV7-9; j_gene: TRBJ2-7; len: 14; CDR3aa: CASRDTAVPYEQYF
v_gene: TRBV6-6; j_gene: TRBJ2-4; len: 16; CDR3aa: CASIDGGAGSKNIQYF
v_gene: TRBV7-8; j_gene: TRBJ1-1; len: 13; CDR3aa: CASSLSKNTEAFF
v_gene: TRBV7-2; j_gene: TRBJ2-1; len: 16; CDR3aa: CASSYRAGGLYNEQFF
v_gene: TRBV25-1; j_gene: TRBJ1-1; len: 14; CDR3aa: CASRGVGTGTEAFF
v_gene: TRBV10-3; j_gene: TRBJ1-5; len: 16; CDR3aa: CATSDRELYSNQPQHF
v_gene: TRBV12-3/TRBV12-4; j_gene: TRBJ1-1; len: 15; CDR3aa: CASRGWRRMNTEAFF
v_gene: TRBV6-6; j_gene: TRBJ2-7; len: 14; CDR3aa: CASNYAGTFDEQYF
v_gene: TRBV6-5; j_gene: TRBJ2-1; len: 16; CDR3aa: CASSSLTSGSGDEQFF
v_gene: TRBV29-1; j_gene: TRBJ2-2; len: 14; CDR3aa: CSGRDRVVTGELFF
v_gene: TRBV5-1; j_gene: TRBJ2-6; len: 17; CDR3aa: CASSTGQGAAGANVLTF
v_gene: TRBV20-1; j_gene: TRBJ1-1; len: 12; CDR3aa: CSARGGDTEAFF
v_gene: TRBV5-8; j_gene: TRBJ2-5; len: 16; CDR3aa: CASSLPGQGLLETQYF
v_gene: TRBV10-2; j_gene: TRBJ2-3; len: 15; CDR3aa: CASSRSSVGTDTQYF
v_gene: TRBV12-3/TRBV12-4; j_gene: TRBJ2-2; len: 17; CDR3aa: CASHPREGATDTGELFF
v_gene: TRBV7-2; j_gene: TRBJ1-5; len: 12; CDR3aa: CASSLARSPQHF
v_gene: TRBV19; j_gene: TRBJ1-5; len: 15; CDR3aa: CASMNGQGPNQPQHF